These 5 T cell receptor beta chains were sequenced from one sample in a study of cytomegalovirus exposure and HLA in healthy donors (dated by TCRdb to about 2017). Library construction relied on the immunoSEQ multiplex PCR assay. The multiplex PCR relied on a mix of 60 forward primers for TCR Vbeta segments and 13 reverse primers for TCR Jbeta segments. TCRdb mirrors the immuneACCESS table, restricted to in-frame sequences. Some clones are absent from its copies; in checked studies, under half trace to an unresolved V gene, and the reason for the others is unknown. The sample table shows about 190,000 clones, and around 83% are seen once. 1.5% to 2% of the sample goes to the ten largest clones. Material: PBMCs. The origin of the receptors is a man aged 40-55 years in good health and CMV-seropositive.

The chain uses TRBV7-9 and TRBJ2-7; D is ambiguous. The V end lost 6 bases, the J end lost 9 bases, and 12 bases lay between the germline ends. This CDR3 has 11 residues. CDR1 SEHNR and CDR2 FQNEAQ come from the germline V gene (reference sequence). CDR3 DNA: TGTGCCAGCAGTCCTGACATGGGGCAGTACTTC. Translation: CASSPDMGQYF.

This chain connects TRBV5-1 to TRBJ2-6; D gene uncertain. CDR1 SGHRS and CDR2 YFSETQ come from the germline V gene. The CDR3 spans 16 residues. Trimming took off 4 bases at V and 1 base at J, with 12 bases between the two ends. The CDR3 coding sequence is TGCGCCAGCAGCCCCTTGGCGGCGTCTGGGGCCAACGTCCTGACTTTC. It translates to CASSPLAASGANVLTF.

The chain joins TRBV7-8 to TRBJ2-1; 14 bases are a match to TRBD2. The V and J ends lost 5 bases and 7 bases, in that order; junction bases with no gene match: 1. CDR3 size: 14 residues. Germline V gene lookup returns CDR1 SGHVS and CDR2 FQNEAQ. The CDR3 DNA follows: TGTGCCAGCAGCCGACTAGCGGGAGGGAATGAGCAGTTCTTC. Amino acid sequence: CASSRLAGGNEQFF.

In DNA, the CDR3 is TGTGCCAGTGGGGACTTTACCTACGAGCAGTACTTC. This codes for CASGDFTYEQYF. The chain couples TRBV19 to TRBJ2-7; a weak D match, TRBD2 (6 bases). Trimming pared 8 bases from V and 2 bases from J, leaving 10 bases between. CDR1 and CDR2 from the germline V gene are LNHDA and SQIVND (reference sequence). This CDR3 is 12 amino acids long.

The chain employs TRBV28 and TRBJ2-1; 11 nucleotides agree with TRBD1. Germline V gene lookup returns CDR1 MDHEN and CDR2 SYDVKM. The V and J ends lost 4 bases and 1 base, in that order; junction bases with no gene match: 18. The CDR3 is 21 residues long. This chain's CDR3 is CASSSLGQGAPQRLSYNEQFF. CDR3 bases: TGTGCCAGCAGTTCGCTAGGACAGGGGGCGCCTCAACGCCTTTCCTACAATGAGCAGTTCTTC.